This T cell receptor (beta chain) was identified during a study of response to subunit inactivated influenza vaccine (dated by TCRdb to the late 2010s). Study-level background: To follow how T cells responded to a trivalent subunit inactivated influenza vaccine, the researchers relied on deep quantitative profiling of the T cell receptor repertoire.

V is shortened by 0 bases, J by 6 bases, and the region joining them spans 12 bases. The CDR3 covers 14 residues, taking in both the cysteine and the phenylalanine. Of the read, only the CDR3 DNA is kept; its 42 bases are in frame from base 1. Sequences DFQATT (CDR1) and SNEGSKA (CDR2) are obtained from the germline V gene (reference sequence). Study-wide conclusions, independent of this receptor: According to the authors, only a limited number of new T cells may be recruited by each seasonal influenza vaccination.

On this clonotype: There is no known antigen for this receptor. No clone much larger than this one lies a single base away; base qualities are absent.

The library was prepared using RT-PCR. Sequenced using an Illumina HiSeq 2500. TCRdb ran its own pipeline on the public reads, namely fastp trimming at Q25 and MiXCR clone calling, and kept in-frame beta chains. Rows with a matching CDR3 protein are joined into one entry that keeps the most common DNA and genes. In all, the sample holds about 800,000 distinct CDR3 sequences, and around 20% of those were seen once. In total, the top ten clones hold roughly 10% of the sample. The clonotype comes from a man over 45 who received an inactivated influenza vaccine. Donor details come from another sample of the same person, matched by shared clones. The sample in question was PBMCs from blood, obtained 5 days after vaccination. The rearrangement combines TRBV20-1 with TRBJ1-5, with a tentative D gene TRBD1 over 6 matching bases. The sequenced DNA: TGCAGTGCTAGAGAGACAGGCAATACTCAGCCCCAGCATTTT. It translates to CSARETGNTQPQHF.